This TCR beta chain stems from a study of technical replicates of blood from several donors. Using immunoSEQ multiplex PCR, the repertoire was profiled, and TCRdb retains in-frame clones only, with some absent. Of 95,000 or so clones in the sample, approximately 95% were seen once. CDR1 and CDR2 (germline): LNHDA, SQIVND (reference sequence). The length of the CDR3 is 18 residues. V lost 2 bases, J lost 7 bases, and 11 bases stayed unmatched. The V call is TRBV19, the J call TRBJ2-1; 13 nucleotides match TRBD2. This clonotype originated in a human donor in good health. The sample consisted of T cells isolated from PBMCs. The CDR3 DNA is TGTGCCAGTAGTATACAACTAGCGGGAGGGCATATAGAGAATGAGCAGTTCTTC. Its protein product is CASSIQLAGGHIENEQFF.